Below, one T cell receptor beta chain is given with its context. This table comes from immunoSEQ multiplex PCR, and its TCRdb copy is limited to in-frame clones, with some not included. The sample consists of about 480,000 clones, 88% of them appearing once. Recruits, aged roughly 18 to 90 years, lived in approximately 26 US areas. Two negative PCRs, clearance, or symptom resolution characterized the recovered Cohort 3 donors. The data were taken from a study of blood T cell repertoires in COVID-19. About the research overall: Samples of COVID-19 (acute and convalescent) were obtained from the United States, Italy and Spain. The analysed material was cDNA or gDNA that came from T cells, B-cell-depleted T cells, or PBMCs.

The V end was cut by 0 bases, the J end by 4 bases, with 22 bases between. The CDR3 spans 18 residues. Germline CDR1 reads MNHNS; CDR2 reads SASEGT. The V and J genes are TRBV6-1 and TRBJ2-7, with TRBD1 as a possible D gene (6 bases). This sequence originates from a woman aged 40 to 50 who had recovered from COVID-19. Sequencing was carried out using PBMCs or T cells enriched from blood (not recorded which). CDR3 coding DNA: TGTGCCAGCAGTGAAGCCGACGATTCCGGGACATACAGTTACGAGCAGTACTTC. Translation gives CASSEADDSGTYSYEQYF.